A single sample is the source of the 31 T cell receptor beta chains below, sequenced in a study of early T cells in non-severe SARS-CoV-2 infection. TCRdb reprocessed the 5' RACE reads via MiXCR and lists one record per CDR3 protein. The sample consists of fewer than 120,000 distinct CDR3 sequences, 10% to 15% of them appearing once. The sample was whole blood, taken at baseline. These receptor sequences come from an adult who was a healthcare worker with PCR-confirmed SARS-CoV-2 infection or an uninfected control (not recorded which).

This clonotype occurred a few times. This sequence joins TRBV5-6 and TRBJ2-3, with 9 bases that match TRBD2. Germline V gene lookup returns CDR1 SGHDT and CDR2 YYEEEE. The CDR3 sequence is 13 residues long. V lost 4 bases and J lost 4; bases outside the gene matches: 1. The CDR3 DNA sequence: TGTGCCAGCAGCGGGACTAGCCCAGATACGCAGTATTTT. Its translation is CASSGTSPDTQYF.

The table lists this clonotype with many counts. The chain uses TRBV20-1 and TRBJ2-7; D is possibly TRBD2 (5 bases). Germline V lookup: CDR1 DFQATT, CDR2 SNEGSKA (reference sequence). Trimming removed 2 bases from V and 0 bases from J, with 11 bases in between. The CDR3 totals 14 residues. CDR3 coding DNA: TGCAGTGCTAGAAAGACGGGGAGCTCCTACGAGCAGTACTTC. Amino acid sequence: CSARKTGSSYEQYF.

This clonotype was counted a few times. J is TRBJ1-6 and V is TRBV9; D is perhaps TRBD1 (5 bases). Germline CDR1 and CDR2: SGDLS and YYNGEE. The CDR3 sequence is 15 residues long. V was pared by 0 bases and J by 6 bases, with 10 bases between. The CDR3 here is CASSVAWGGNSPLHF. For the CDR3, the DNA is TGTGCCAGCAGCGTAGCATGGGGGGGTAATTCACCCCTCCACTTT. The full variable domain, its missing parts supplied by reference TRBV9 and TRBJ1-6, is DSGVTQTPKHLITATGQRVTLRCSPRSGDLSVYWYQQSLDQGLQFLIQYYNGEERAKGNILERFSAQQFPDLHSELNLSSLELGDSALYFCASSVAWGGNSPLHFGNGTRLTVT.

In its sample, this clonotype was seen a few times. The J gene is TRBJ2-5, the V gene TRBV5-1, with 10 bases matching TRBD1. Trimming took 4 bases from V and 3 from J; bases not matched to a gene: 6. This CDR3 region has 15 residues. The germline gives CDR1 SGHRS, CDR2 YFSETQ. The CDR3 region has the DNA TGCGCCAGCAGCCCCTGGGACAGGGGAAAAGAGACCCAGTACTTC. Its translation is CASSPWDRGKETQYF.

This clonotype appeared a few times. This chain connects TRBV10-2 to TRBJ1-1, with D unresolved. V gave up 5 bases and J gave up 4 bases, with 11 bases separating them. The CDR3 totals 13 residues. Germline assignment: CDR1 WSHSY and CDR2 SAAADI. CDR3 in amino acids: CASSTTGPTEAFF. The CDR3 DNA follows: TGCGCCAGCAGTACGACGGGTCCCACTGAAGCTTTCTTT.

The CDR3 is CSVEVGSGGTQYF. CDR3 in DNA: TGCAGCGTTGAAGTGGGCAGCGGCGGGACCCAGTACTTC. The chain is built from TRBV29-1 and TRBJ2-5; TRBD2 is a possible D gene (5 bases). V was cut by 1 base and J by 7 bases, with 13 bases left in between. The CDR3 sequence is 13 residues long. From germline, CDR1 is SQVTM and CDR2 ANQGSEA.

The chain is built from TRBV21-1 and TRBJ1-4. TRBV21-1 is a documented pseudogene. The CDR3 totals 16 residues. The CDR3: CASSKETRGEDEKLFF. The CDR3 DNA reads TGTGCCAGCAGCAAAGAAACGCGTGGTGAGGATGAAAAACTGTTTTTT.

The chain is built from TRBV20-1 and TRBJ2-1, with TRBD2 matching over 9 bases. The germline V gene has CDR1 DFQATT and CDR2 SNEGSKA (reference sequence). Trimming removed 4 bases from V and 4 bases from J; junction bases left unmatched: 8. The CDR3 covers 15 residues. The CDR3 sequence is CSAMGTSGSYNEQFF. The CDR3, as DNA: TGCAGTGCTATGGGAACTAGCGGGTCTTACAATGAGCAGTTCTTC.

The J gene is TRBJ2-2, the V gene TRBV15, with D perhaps TRBD2 (6 bases). Trimming stripped 7 bases from V and 4 bases from J, with 10 bases between. Germline loops: CDR1 LNHNV, CDR2 YYDKDF (reference sequence). The CDR3 is 13 residues long. The CDR3 loop reads CATKVRGTGELFF. CDR3 nucleotides: TGTGCCACCAAGGTGCGGGGCACCGGGGAGCTGTTTTTT.

This clonotype was recorded at least ten times. The V call is TRBV5-1, the J call TRBJ1-1, with D perhaps matching TRBD1 (6 bases). V shed 2 bases and J shed 6 bases, with 11 bases lying between them. This CDR3 region has 13 residues. Germline CDR1 SGHRS, CDR2 YFSETQ. The CDR3 coding sequence is TGCGCCAGCAGCTTTTCGGACAGTGCTGAAGCTTTCTTT. Translating gives CASSFSDSAEAFF. Complete variable domain (other parts from reference TRBV5-1 and TRBJ1-1): KAGVTQTPRYLIKTRGQQVTLSCSPISGHRSVSWYQQTPGQGLQFLFEYFSETQRNKGNFPGRFSGRQFSNSRSEMNVSTLELGDSALYLCASSFSDSAEAFFGQGTRLTVV.

This clonotype has ten or more counts. J is TRBJ2-4 and V is TRBV20-1; 9 bases fit TRBD2. CDR3 length equals 17 residues. The V and J ends lost 5 bases and 1 base, in that order; junction bases with no gene match: 12. From germline, CDR1 is DFQATT and CDR2 SNEGSKA (reference sequence). The CDR3 spells CSAVGLAGGMAKNIQYF. The CDR3 DNA reads as TGCAGTGCTGTGGGACTAGCCGGGGGGATGGCCAAAAACATTCAGTACTTC.

The sample holds a few counts of this clonotype. The chain combines TRBV6-1 with TRBJ2-7; maybe TRBD1 (6 bases). V was trimmed by 5 bases and J by 0 bases, leaving 17 bases between them. Germline V gives CDR1 MNHNS, CDR2 SASEGT. The CDR3 consists of 16 residues. CDR3 coding DNA: TGTGCCAGCAGTAAATTTCCGGGACAAGACTCCTACGAGCAGTACTTC. It translates to CASSKFPGQDSYEQYF.

The chain employs TRBV18 and TRBJ1-5, with 7 bases that match TRBD1. CDR3 length: 17 amino acids. Germline V gene lookup returns CDR1 KGHSH and CDR2 LQKENI. V trimming: 6 bases; J trimming: 2 bases; junction bases outside the gene matches: 13. CDR3 region: CASSPLPTGSGNQPQHF. DNA for the CDR3: TGTGCCAGCTCTCCCCTCCCGACAGGGTCGGGCAATCAGCCCCAGCATTTT. The variable domain in full, with the rest retrieved from reference TRBV18 and TRBJ1-5, is NAGVMQNPRHLVRRRGQEARLRCSPMKGHSHVYWYRQLPEEGLKFMVYLQKENIIDESGMPKERFSAEFPKEGPSILRIQQVVRGDSAAYFCASSPLPTGSGNQPQHFGDGTRLSIL.

This clonotype was seen more than once but under ten times. The chain has TRBV5-6 and TRBJ1-6, with D possibly being TRBD1 (6 bases). Germline values: CDR1 SGHDT, CDR2 YYEEEE. V shed 2 bases and J shed 8 bases, with 17 bases lying between them. The CDR3 has 16 amino acids. The CDR3 DNA sequence: TGTGCCAGCAGCTTTAGTCATGGGGGGCGAGATTCACCCCTCCACTTT. Protein sequence: CASSFSHGGRDSPLHF.

This clonotype was counted a few times. CDR3 sequence: CASSESGQGAFNTEAFF. The CDR3 nucleotides read TGCGCCAGCAGTGAGTCGGGACAGGGGGCTTTTAACACTGAAGCTTTCTTT. This chain links TRBV10-2 with TRBJ1-1; 12 bases are shared with TRBD1. The V gene's germline CDR1 is WSHSY and CDR2 SAAADI. V gave up 0 bases and J gave up 2 bases; unmatched junction bases: 4. The CDR3 covers 17 residues.

This clonotype showed up just a few times. The chain links TRBV5-6 to TRBJ2-3; D not resolved. Trimming took 4 bases from V and 7 from J, leaving 13 bases between them. Looked up from germline, CDR1 is SGHDT and CDR2 is YYEEEE. This CDR3 is 13 amino acids long. The CDR3 region is CASSQFGRYTQYF. The CDR3 bases are TGTGCCAGCAGCCAGTTTGGGCGGTATACGCAGTATTTT.

The table lists this clonotype with many counts. This chain connects TRBV2 to TRBJ1-1; D gene uncertain. CDR1 SNHLY and CDR2 FYNNEI come from the germline V gene. V dropped 4 bases and J dropped 2 bases, with 11 bases sitting between them. This CDR3 has 14 residues. CDR3 sequence: CASSVPRTNTEAFF. For the CDR3, the DNA is TGTGCCAGCAGTGTGCCCAGAACTAACACTGAAGCTTTCTTT.

The rearrangement uses TRBV27 and TRBJ1-1; tentative D call: TRBD1 (5 bases). CDR1 is MNHEY and CDR2 is SMNVEV in the germline V gene (reference sequence). V lost 4 bases and J lost 12, with 24 bases in between. This CDR3 comprises 15 residues. In DNA form, the CDR3 reads TGTGCCAGCAGTTCCCCGGGACGCATCATCCATGAGACTTTCTTT. Translated: CASSSPGRIIHETFF.

The chain joins TRBV5-4 to TRBJ2-2; 7 bases align to TRBD1. V shed 5 bases and J 4 bases; nucleotides not matched to a gene: 8. The CDR3 runs 15 residues. The germline gives CDR1 SGHNT, CDR2 YYREEE (reference sequence). CDR3 coding DNA: TGTGCCAGCAGACGAGACAGGGTTGCCACCGGGGAGCTGTTTTTT. This sequence encodes CASRRDRVATGELFF.

This clonotype was seen many times. The chain carries TRBV12-3 or TRBV12-4 and TRBJ2-7; the D gene is possibly TRBD1 (5 bases). V dropped 3 bases and J dropped 2 bases, with 14 bases sitting between them. The CDR3 is made up of 15 amino acids. The CDR3 DNA is TGTGCCAGCAGTTTGCAGGGCCTACCCACCTACGAGCAGTACTTC. Translating gives CASSLQGLPTYEQYF.

The J gene is TRBJ2-5, the V gene TRBV4-2, with 12 bases fitting TRBD2. Germline assignment: CDR1 LGHNA and CDR2 YNFKEQ. This CDR3 has 16 amino acids. V was pared by 4 bases and J by 3 bases, with 6 bases of the junction left unmatched. The DNA of the CDR3 is TGTGCCAGCAGCCGGTCTAGCGGGGGGGCCGAAGAGACCCAGTACTTC. As protein: CASSRSSGGAEETQYF.

This clonotype has a handful of counts. This sequence joins TRBV5-1 and TRBJ2-7, with 8 bases fitting TRBD1. Unmatched junction bases numbered 8, after V lost 0 bases and J lost 3 bases. CDR1 is SGHRS, CDR2 YFSETQ, per germline. The CDR3 is 16 residues long. CDR3 loop: CASSLGTQGAVYEQYF. CDR3 nucleotide sequence: TGCGCCAGCAGCTTGGGCACCCAGGGGGCTGTCTACGAGCAGTACTTC.

This clonotype was seen a handful of times. CDR3 loop: CASSPGDGNNEKLFF. CDR3 nucleotide sequence: TGTGCCAGCAGCCCAGGGGACGGAAATAATGAAAAACTGTTTTTT. The genes are TRBV9 and TRBJ1-4, with D perhaps TRBD1 (6 bases). Germline V CDR1 and CDR2: SGDLS, YYNGEE. V lost 4 bases, J lost 4 bases, and 14 bases lay in between. The CDR3 covers 15 residues.

The chain combines TRBV29-1 with TRBJ1-1; maybe TRBD1 (5 bases). The CDR3 runs 11 residues. Trimming removed 4 bases from V and 7 bases from J, with 10 bases in between. Germline loops: CDR1 SQVTM, CDR2 ANQGSEA. The CDR3 protein is CSVGEGHEAFF. The CDR3 nucleotides are TGCAGCGTTGGAGAAGGACATGAAGCTTTCTTT.

This clonotype has just a few counts. This chain uses TRBV7-9 with TRBJ1-6; D unresolved. Germline V gives CDR1 SEHNR, CDR2 FQNEAQ (reference sequence). This CDR3 comprises 14 residues. Trimming took off 5 bases at V and 7 bases at J, with 12 bases between the two ends. In nucleotides, the CDR3 is TGTGCCAGCAGCACATCGGGTGGGAATTCACCCCTCCACTTT. It encodes CASSTSGGNSPLHF. Together with reference TRBV7-9 and TRBJ1-6, the CDR3 gives the full variable domain: DTGVSQNPRHKITKRGQNVTFRCDPISEHNRLYWYRQTLGQGPEFLTYFQNEAQLEKSRLLSDRFSAERPKGSFSTLEIQRTEQGDSAMYLCASSTSGGNSPLHFGNGTRLTVT.

As regards this clonotype: The CDR3 does not close with the conserved phenylalanine or tryptophan, likely indicating a read error. This chain joins TRBV29-1 and TRBJ2-7; D is unresolved. The length of the CDR3 is 11 residues. Germline loops: CDR1 SQVTM, CDR2 ANQGSEA. V was pared by 3 bases and J by 9 bases, with 12 bases between. This chain's CDR3 is CSVDFLSAQYS. CDR3 nucleotide sequence: TGCAGCGTTGACTTCCTGAGCGCGCAGTACTCC.

The rearrangement links TRBV11-3 to TRBJ2-2; D is ambiguous. The V end lost 2 bases, the J end lost 3 bases, and 4 bases lay between the germline ends. The CDR3 sequence is 13 residues long. Per the germline V gene, CDR1 is SGHNT and CDR2 is YENEEA. The CDR3 bases are TGTGCCAGCAGCTTAAGGGACACCGGGGAGCTGTTTTTT. It is translated as CASSLRDTGELFF.

The chain is built from TRBV7-9 and TRBJ1-1; D ambiguous. CDR1 is SEHNR and CDR2 is FQNEAQ in the germline V gene (reference sequence). The CDR3 runs to 13 residues. V dropped 10 bases and J dropped 0 bases, with 12 bases sitting between them. CDR3 in amino acids: CATMTGVNTEAFF. CDR3 nucleotide sequence: TGTGCCACCATGACCGGCGTGAACACTGAAGCTTTCTTT.

The CDR3 sequence is CASSLGLGQETQYF. In nucleotides, the CDR3 is TGTGCCAGCTCACTAGGACTCGGGCAAGAGACCCAGTACTTC. J is TRBJ2-5 and V is TRBV18; tentatively, D is TRBD2 (5 bases). Germline V gene sequence: CDR1 KGHSH, CDR2 LQKENI. V lost 4 bases and J 2 bases, leaving 11 bases between the germline ends. There are 14 residues in the CDR3.

This clonotype has a handful of counts. The chain couples TRBV5-6 to TRBJ2-3; D unresolved. The length of the CDR3 is 14 residues. Germline CDR1 and CDR2: SGHDT and YYEEEE. Trimming pared 3 bases from V and 3 bases from J, leaving 11 bases between. CDR3 DNA sequence: TGTGCCAGCAGCTCCTGGACCGAGACAGATACGCAGTATTTT. Translation gives CASSSWTETDTQYF.

Only a few counts were recorded for this clonotype. V is TRBV12-3 or TRBV12-4 and J is TRBJ2-1; the match to TRBD2 covers 7 bases. The CDR3 loop spans 16 amino acids. J lost 5 bases, V lost 5 bases, and 12 bases had no gene match. DNA of the CDR3: TGTGCCAGCAGTGCCCCTCCTGGCGGGAGCGACAATGAGCAGTTCTTC. Its protein product is CASSAPPGGSDNEQFF.